This T cell receptor beta chain came from a study of OX40 agonist ivuxolimab in advanced cancers. Comments on this clone: The antigen is unknown.

The V gene's germline CDR1 is SGHTA and CDR2 FQGTGA. Trimming removed 5 bases from V and 0 bases from J, with 11 bases in between. The CDR3 spans 15 residues. Libraries were prepared by immunoSEQ multiplex PCR; TCRdb keeps only in-frame clonotypes and omits some of them. The table records approximately 37,000 clones, around 83% of them present only once. Points from the study as a whole: The 0.1-3.0 mg/kg partial responders had among the lowest clonal expansion. Normalized T-cell clonal expansion was also low in some nonresponders.

Specimen: CD4+ or CD8+ T cells sorted from blood, collected in a trial of the OX40 agonist ivuxolimab. This chain joins TRBV7-3 and TRBJ1-5; maybe TRBD1 (6 bases). The receptor comes from an adult with an advanced solid tumor such as melanoma, head and neck, liver or kidney cancer. The CDR3 is CASSQGRDSNQPQHF. The CDR3 DNA follows: TGTGCCAGCAGCCAGGGGAGGGATAGCAATCAGCCCCAGCATTTT.